This T cell receptor (beta chain) was retrieved from a study of T cell responses to AZD1222 COVID-19 vaccine. Sequenced by immunoSEQ multiplex PCR; TCRdb stores in-frame clones only, minus some. The table lists about 120,000 clones, roughly 92% of them singletons, with 4.5% in the top ten. Regarding this clone: Its antigen is unknown.

Overall study results and limits: Nearly half of the spike-specific TCRs reportedly recognize variant regions that carry no mutations. Donors in the cohort were predominantly white British and more often female, and clonal diversity was possibly underestimated.

The specimen was peripheral blood, collected on day 0 of AZD1222 vaccination. This TCR was recovered from an adult in good health.

DNA for the CDR3: TGTGCCAGCAGCTTAGGACTAGCGGGGGGCTTGGGGTATACTACCGAGCAGTACTTC. Its translation is CASSLGLAGGLGYTTEQYF. The chain recombines TRBV7-2 with TRBJ2-7; 13 nucleotides line up with TRBD2. The CDR3 is 19 amino acids. Germline CDR1 reads SGHTA; CDR2 reads FQGNSA. The junction had 15 bases not matched to a gene; V was cut back by 1 base and J by 6 bases. Complete variable domain (other parts from reference TRBV7-2 and TRBJ2-7): GAGVSQSPSNKVTEKGKDVELRCDPISGHTALYWYRQSLGQGLEFLIYFQGNSAPDKSGLPSDRFSAERTGGSVSTLTIQRTQQEDSAVYLCASSLGLAGGLGYTTEQYFGPGTRLTVT.